The sample holds one count of the clone carrying this T cell receptor beta chain. Its target is unknown. Naive CD8 cells comprised CD45RO-negative, CCR7-positively selected cells, excluding terminally differentiated effector memory CD45RA+ cells. Data came from immunoSEQ multiplex PCR; TCRdb stores just in-frame clones and leaves some out. Here the sample spans around 2.1 million clones, about 92% being singletons. This entry comes from a study of shared clonotypes between healthy human individuals. Overall study findings and caveats: Large sequencing depth failed to make sorted-subset sequencing complete, rarefaction showed. Across several donors, naive CD4 shared roughly 5.1%, naive CD8 more than 3%, memory CD4 2.3%, memory CD8 about 0.38%. On the whole, naive subsets had larger estimated richness than memory subsets had. The donor pool, a small one, limited the genetic and exposure-history diversity represented.

The CDR3 is 14 residues long. CDR1 is MNHEY, CDR2 SMNVEV, per germline (reference sequence). The V end was cut by 3 bases, the J end by 5 bases, with 13 bases between. J is TRBJ1-2 and V is TRBV27; tentatively, D is TRBD1 (6 bases). Sequenced: naive CD8+ T cells from PBMCs. This sequence was found in a man aged 18 to 30 in good health. Some clones in this sample may be carry-over from other donors' samples. CDR3 protein: CASSLGGPTYGYTF. CDR3 nucleotide sequence: TGTGCCAGCAGTTTGGGGGGCCCCACGTATGGCTACACCTTC.